This TCR beta chain emerged from a study of blood T cell repertoires in COVID-19. Overall study context: Nucleic acid was either cDNA or gDNA, and it came from T cells, B-cell-depleted T cells, or PBMCs.

The repertoire was sequenced with immunoSEQ multiplex PCR; TCRdb's copy has only in-frame clones and lacks some. This table holds about 370,000 clones, 80% to 90% found once. The V gene lost 1 base and the J gene lost 8 bases, with 11 bases spanning the gap. Looked up from germline, CDR1 is SGHTA and CDR2 is FQGNSA. The CDR3 has 13 amino acids. V is TRBV7-2 and J is TRBJ1-2; D is uncertain. The sample comprised PBMCs or T cells enriched from blood (not recorded which). This clonotype originated in a man in his late teens or twenties who had recovered from COVID-19. The CDR3 spells CASSLVQVRGYTF. The CDR3 DNA reads as TGTGCCAGCAGCTTAGTTCAGGTTCGGGGCTACACCTTC.